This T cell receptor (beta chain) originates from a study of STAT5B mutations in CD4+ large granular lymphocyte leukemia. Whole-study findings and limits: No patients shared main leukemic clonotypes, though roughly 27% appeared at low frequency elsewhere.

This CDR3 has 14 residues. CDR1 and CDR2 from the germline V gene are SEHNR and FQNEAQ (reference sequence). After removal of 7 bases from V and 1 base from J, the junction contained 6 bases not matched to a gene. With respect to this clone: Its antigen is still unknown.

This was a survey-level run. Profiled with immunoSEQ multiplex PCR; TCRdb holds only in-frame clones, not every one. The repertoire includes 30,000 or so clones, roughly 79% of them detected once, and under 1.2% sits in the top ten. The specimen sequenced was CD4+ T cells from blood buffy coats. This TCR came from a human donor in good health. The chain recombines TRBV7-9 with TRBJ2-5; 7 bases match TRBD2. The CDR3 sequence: CASTPWGGQETQYF. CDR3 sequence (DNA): TGTGCCAGCACCCCTTGGGGGGGCCAAGAGACCCAGTACTTC.